Listed below are T cell receptor beta chains from one sample, sequenced in a study of T cells in narcolepsy. Data came from immunoSEQ multiplex PCR; TCRdb stores just in-frame clones and leaves some out. The sample contains some 16,000 clones, over 55% of which appear only once. Source material: CD45RA- memory CD8+ T cells from PBMCs. These receptors all stem from a human donor with narcolepsy. CDR3s include the opening cysteine and the closing phenylalanine or tryptophan. The D gene is left open where the match is weak. Clone size is not always given. Where it is, it says once, few, many or a class for expanded clones.

TRBD1	TRBJ2-7	.	TRBV9	CASSVGDRAGEQYF	TGTGCCAGCAGCGTAGGAGACAGGGCAGGGGAGCAGTACTTC
TRBD1	TRBJ2-3	.	TRBV2	CASRPGQGTDTQYF	TGTGCCAGCAGACCGGGACAGGGAACAGATACGCAGTATTTT
TRBD2	TRBJ2-3	.	TRBV2	CASSEKLAEITDTQYF	TGTGCCAGCAGTGAAAAACTAGCGGAGATCACAGATACGCAGTATTTT
.	TRBJ2-7	.	TRBV9	CASSVGDLSLAEQYF	TGTGCCAGCAGCGTAGGCGACCTAAGTCTGGCCGAGCAGTACTTC
.	TRBJ2-7	.	TRBV5-6	CASSFRSDEQYF	TGTGCCAGCAGCTTTAGGTCCGACGAGCAGTACTTC
.	TRBJ2-5	.	TRBV1	CTSSPRLAESEETQYF	TGCACCAGCAGCCCCCGACTAGCGGAATCGGAAGAGACCCAGTACTTC
.	TRBJ2-7	.	TRBV19	CASSSRQHKNSYEQYF	TGTGCCAGTAGTTCCCGACAGCACAAAAACTCCTACGAGCAGTACTTC
.	TRBJ2-7	.	TRBV7-9	CASSTSSYEQYF	TGTGCCAGCAGCACAAGCTCCTACGAGCAGTACTTC
.	TRBJ1-2	.	TRBV10-1	CARGGDYGYTF	TGCGCCCGAGGGGGTGACTATGGCTACACCTTC
.	TRBJ1-1	few	TRBV27	CASSFRTADEAFF	TGTGCCAGCAGTTTCCGGACAGCCGATGAAGCTTTCTTT
TRBD1	TRBJ2-5	.	TRBV7-6	CASSLGTGGLETQYF	TGTGCCAGCAGCTTAGGTACAGGGGGATTGGAGACCCAGTACTTC
TRBD1	TRBJ2-4	.	TRBV27	CASSSNGDRVNIQYF	TGTGCCAGCAGCTCGAATGGGGACAGGGTAAACATTCAGTACTTC
.	TRBJ1-2	.	TRBV9	CASEQGLNYGYTF	TGTGCCAGCGAACAGGGTTTGAACTATGGCTACACCTTC
.	TRBJ2-1	once	TRBV28	CASSLLRPTDEQFF	TGTGCCAGCAGTTTATTAAGACCCACGGATGAGCAGTTCTTC
.	TRBJ2-5	.	TRBV4-1	CASSQGDASTETQYF	TGCGCCAGCAGCCAAGGGGACGCCAGCACTGAGACCCAGTACTTC
.	TRBJ1-1	.	TRBV19	CASSIGRGSEAFF	TGTGCCAGTAGTATTGGGAGGGGTTCCGAAGCTTTCTTT
.	TRBJ2-1	.	TRBV6-5	CASSYGRTREQFF	TGTGCCAGCAGTTACGGCCGTACGAGGGAGCAGTTCTTC
.	TRBJ2-7	medium-sized	TRBV7-9	CASSLSLNPDSYEQYF	TGTGCCAGCAGCTTATCCCTCAATCCCGATTCCTACGAGCAGTACTTC
.	TRBJ1-4	.	TRBV6-1	CASSVEGVRLFF	TGTGCCAGCAGTGTTGAGGGGGTGAGACTGTTTTTT
.	TRBJ1-1	.	TRBV7-3	CASSLGLGTGRIMNTEAFF	TGTGCCAGCAGCTTAGGGCTAGGAACCGGGCGGATCATGAACACTGAAGCTTTCTTT
.	TRBJ2-7	few	TRBV15	CATSEGPLDAYEQYF	TGTGCCACCAGCGAGGGCCCTCTGGATGCGTACGAGCAGTACTTC
TRBD1	TRBJ2-7	few	TRBV7-3	CASSLSGGNNYEQYF	TGTGCCAGCAGCTTATCAGGGGGCAACAACTACGAGCAGTACTTC